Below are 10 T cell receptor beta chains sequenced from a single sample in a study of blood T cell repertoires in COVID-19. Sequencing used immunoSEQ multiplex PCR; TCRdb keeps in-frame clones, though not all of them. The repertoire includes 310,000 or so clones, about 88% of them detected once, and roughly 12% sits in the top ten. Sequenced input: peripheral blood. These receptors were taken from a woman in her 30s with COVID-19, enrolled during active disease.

The CDR3 here is CASSASGTGTNGYTF. The DNA for the CDR3 is TGTGCCAGCAGCGCCTCCGGGACAGGGACGAATGGCTACACCTTC. This chain links TRBV11-2 with TRBJ1-2, with TRBD1 matching over 9 bases. This CDR3 region has 15 residues. V was clipped by 5 bases and J by 6 bases; unmatched bases: 10. CDR1 is SGHAT, CDR2 FQNNGV, per germline.

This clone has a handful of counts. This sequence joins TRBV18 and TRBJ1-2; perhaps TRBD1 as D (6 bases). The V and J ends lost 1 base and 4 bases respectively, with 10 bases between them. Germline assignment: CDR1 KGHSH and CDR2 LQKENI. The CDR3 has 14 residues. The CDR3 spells CASSPLGQLYGYTF. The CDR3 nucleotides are TGTGCCAGCTCACCACTAGGACAGCTCTATGGCTACACCTTC.

The CDR3: CASSFIGVNPHEQYF. The CDR3 DNA is TGTGCCAGCAGCTTCATAGGGGTAAACCCCCACGAGCAGTACTTC. This chain joins TRBV7-9 and TRBJ2-7; D may be TRBD1 (5 bases). The CDR3 is 15 amino acids. Germline values: CDR1 SEHNR, CDR2 FQNEAQ (reference sequence). Trimming took off 3 bases at V and 5 bases at J, with 17 bases between the two ends.

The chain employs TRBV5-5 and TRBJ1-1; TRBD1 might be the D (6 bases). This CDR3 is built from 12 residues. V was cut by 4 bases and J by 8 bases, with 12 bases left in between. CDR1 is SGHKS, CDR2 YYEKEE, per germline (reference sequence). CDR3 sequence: CASSPGTIEAFF. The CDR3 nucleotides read TGTGCCAGCAGCCCCGGGACAATAGAAGCTTTCTTT.

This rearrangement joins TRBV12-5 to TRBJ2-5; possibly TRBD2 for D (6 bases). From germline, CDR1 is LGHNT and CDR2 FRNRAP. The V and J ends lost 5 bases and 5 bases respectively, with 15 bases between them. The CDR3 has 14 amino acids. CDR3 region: CASGPGGIEETQYF. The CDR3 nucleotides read TGTGCTAGTGGTCCCGGAGGGATTGAGGAGACCCAGTACTTC.

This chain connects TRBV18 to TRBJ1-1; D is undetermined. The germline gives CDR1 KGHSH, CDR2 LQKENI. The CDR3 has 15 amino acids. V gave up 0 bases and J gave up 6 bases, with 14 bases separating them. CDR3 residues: CASSPPGGSNAEAFF. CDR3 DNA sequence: TGTGCCAGCTCACCACCGGGTGGGAGTAACGCTGAAGCTTTCTTT.

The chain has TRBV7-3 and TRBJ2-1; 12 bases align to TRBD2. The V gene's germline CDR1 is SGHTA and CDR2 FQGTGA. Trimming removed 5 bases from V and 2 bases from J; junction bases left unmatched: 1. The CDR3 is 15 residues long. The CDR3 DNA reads TGTGCCAGCAGCCTAGCGGGAGGGACCTACAATGAGCAGTTCTTC. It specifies CASSLAGGTYNEQFF.

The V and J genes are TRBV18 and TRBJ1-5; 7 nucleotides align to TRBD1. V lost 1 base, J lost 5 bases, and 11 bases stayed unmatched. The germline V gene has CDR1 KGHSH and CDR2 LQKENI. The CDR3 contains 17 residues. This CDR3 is CASSPRGLQGGYQPQHF. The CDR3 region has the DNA TGTGCCAGCTCACCACGGGGGCTCCAAGGGGGCTATCAGCCCCAGCATTTT.

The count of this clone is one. CDR3 sequence reads: CASSPPENSNQPQHF. In nucleotides, the CDR3 is TGTGCCAGCTCACCCCCCGAGAATAGCAATCAGCCCCAGCATTTT. The chain couples TRBV18 to TRBJ1-5; no reliable D call. Germline assignment: CDR1 KGHSH and CDR2 LQKENI. CDR3 length equals 15 residues. V gave up 3 bases and J gave up 0 bases, with 9 bases separating them.

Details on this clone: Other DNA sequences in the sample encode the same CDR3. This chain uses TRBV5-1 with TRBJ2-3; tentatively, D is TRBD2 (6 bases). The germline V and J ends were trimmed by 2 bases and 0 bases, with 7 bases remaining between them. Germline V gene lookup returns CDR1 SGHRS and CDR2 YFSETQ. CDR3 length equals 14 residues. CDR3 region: CASSFGGSTDTQYF. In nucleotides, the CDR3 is TGCGCCAGCAGCTTCGGAGGGAGCACAGATACGCAGTATTTT.